This TCR beta chain emerged from a study of control samples from healthy donors and cancer patients. V gave up 8 bases and J gave up 6 bases; unmatched junction bases: 11. Looked up from germline, CDR1 is MNHEY and CDR2 is SMNVEV (reference sequence). The CDR3 totals 15 residues. TCRdb's table, derived via immunoSEQ multiplex PCR, lists solely in-frame clones and lacks some. The sample holds roughly 88,000 clones, approximately 95% seen once. This chain links TRBV27 with TRBJ2-2, with 8 bases fitting TRBD2. The origin of this receptor is a man between 18 and 29 years old in good health. The sample was blood. This CDR3 reads CASGPGLEVAGELFF. As DNA, the CDR3 is TGTGCCAGCGGACCGGGACTAGAAGTCGCCGGGGAGCTGTTTTTT.